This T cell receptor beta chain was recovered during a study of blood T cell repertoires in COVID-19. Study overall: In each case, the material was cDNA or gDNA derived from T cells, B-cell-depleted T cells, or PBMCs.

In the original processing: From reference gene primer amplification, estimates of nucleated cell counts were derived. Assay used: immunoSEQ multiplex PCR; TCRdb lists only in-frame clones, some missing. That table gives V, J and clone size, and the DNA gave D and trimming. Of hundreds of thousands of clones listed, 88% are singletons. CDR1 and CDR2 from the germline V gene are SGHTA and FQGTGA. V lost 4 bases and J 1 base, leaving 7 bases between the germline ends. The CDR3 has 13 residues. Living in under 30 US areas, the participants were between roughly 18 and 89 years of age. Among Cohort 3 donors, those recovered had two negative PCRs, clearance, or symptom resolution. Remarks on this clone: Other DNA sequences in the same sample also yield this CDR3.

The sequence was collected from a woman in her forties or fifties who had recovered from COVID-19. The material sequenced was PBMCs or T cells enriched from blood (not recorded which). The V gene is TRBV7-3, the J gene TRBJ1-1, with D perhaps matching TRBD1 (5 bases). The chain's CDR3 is CASSSDRNTEAFF. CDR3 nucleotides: TGTGCCAGCAGCTCCGACAGGAACACTGAAGCTTTCTTT.